These T cell receptor beta chains were read from a single sample in a study of T cell repertoires in cytomegalovirus infection. TCRdb re-derived calls from the reads in MiXCR, one entry per CDR3 protein. The sample lists about 120,000 distinct CDR3 sequences; around 30% were seen once. Antigens of these TCRs are unknown. Specimen: CD8+ T cells from cultured PBMCs, collected from culture after CMV antigen stimulation. Receptors were obtained from a human donor in good health (CMV status not recorded). Some clones in this sample may be carry-over from other donors' samples. Both conserved end residues are part of each CDR3. A D gene is named only where the DNA matches it firmly. Size is omitted from some rows. Given values are once, few, many or a class for expanded clones.

d_gene: -
v_gene: TRBV5-6
abundance: -
j_gene: TRBJ1-1
CDR3nt: TGTGCCAGCAGCTTGTGGGATCTGAACACTGAAGCTTTCTTT
CDR3aa: CASSLWDLNTEAFF

d_gene: -
v_gene: TRBV12-3/TRBV12-4
abundance: -
j_gene: TRBJ1-1
CDR3nt: TGTGCCAGCGACAACAGGGTGGCGGGGAACACTGAAGCTTTCTTT
CDR3aa: CASDNRVAGNTEAFF

d_gene: -
v_gene: TRBV6-5
abundance: -
j_gene: TRBJ2-1
CDR3nt: TGTGCCAGCAGTTCCACTCCACTCCCCCGAGCGTCTGATGAGCAGTTCTTC
CDR3aa: CASSSTPLPRASDEQFF

d_gene: -
v_gene: TRBV7-3
abundance: -
j_gene: TRBJ2-7
CDR3nt: TGTGCCAGCAGCTCCGAAGGGGCAGCCTCCTACGAGCAGTACTTC
CDR3aa: CASSSEGAASYEQYF

d_gene: TRBD2
v_gene: TRBV5-6
abundance: -
j_gene: TRBJ2-1
CDR3nt: TGTGCCAGCAGCTTGCCCGGACTAGATAACTACAATGAGCAGTTCTTC
CDR3aa: CASSLPGLDNYNEQFF

d_gene: TRBD1
v_gene: TRBV5-5
abundance: -
j_gene: TRBJ2-5
CDR3nt: TGTGCCAGCAGTCTGGTCCAGGGGGCGCAGACCCAGTACTTC
CDR3aa: CASSLVQGAQTQYF

d_gene: TRBD2
v_gene: TRBV6-1
abundance: -
j_gene: TRBJ2-7
CDR3nt: TGTGCCAGCACCCACACGGGGGGCTACGAGCAGTACTTC
CDR3aa: CASTHTGGYEQYF

d_gene: -
v_gene: TRBV7-2
abundance: few
j_gene: TRBJ2-2
CDR3nt: TGTGCCAGCGTGAGGTCGGTTACGAACACCGGGGAGCTGTTTTTT
CDR3aa: CASVRSVTNTGELFF

d_gene: -
v_gene: TRBV20-1
abundance: many
j_gene: TRBJ1-5
CDR3nt: TGCAGTGCTACCCGCGGCAGACGGGCCCAGCCCCAGCATTTT
CDR3aa: CSATRGRRAQPQHF

d_gene: TRBD2
v_gene: TRBV28
abundance: few
j_gene: TRBJ2-5
CDR3nt: TGTGCCAGCAGTTCTCTAGCGGGTTCAAACCAAGAGACCCAGTACTTC
CDR3aa: CASSSLAGSNQETQYF

d_gene: TRBD1
v_gene: TRBV4-1
abundance: few
j_gene: TRBJ1-1
CDR3nt: TGCGCCAGCAGCCACCCGGGACAGCCGAACACTGAAGCTTTCTTT
CDR3aa: CASSHPGQPNTEAFF

d_gene: TRBD2
v_gene: TRBV9
abundance: -
j_gene: TRBJ2-1
CDR3nt: TGTGCCAGCAGGAGTGGACTAGCGTCTCCTGAGCAGTTCTTC
CDR3aa: CASRSGLASPEQFF

d_gene: -
v_gene: TRBV5-4
abundance: -
j_gene: TRBJ1-1
CDR3nt: TGTGCCAGCAGCTCGAACAGGGCCGTGGACACTGAAGCTTTCTTT
CDR3aa: CASSSNRAVDTEAFF